This T cell receptor (beta chain) was retrieved from a study of T cell changes during pregnancy in multiple sclerosis. J gave up 6 bases and V 6 bases, and 8 bases lay outside the gene matches. Germline CDR1 is MDHEN and CDR2 is SYDVKM. The CDR3 runs to 16 residues. Only in-frame clones appear in the TCRdb table, and some are missing; sequencing was by immunoSEQ multiplex PCR. The repertoire holds about 41,000 clones, 90% seen once, with over 6.5% in the top ten. Sequencing was performed on CD8+ T cells from peripheral blood mononuclear cells, taken in the third trimester of pregnancy. J is TRBJ2-1 and V is TRBV28; 13 positions agree with TRBD2. The receptor was isolated from a female donor with multiple sclerosis, enrolled in a pregnancy study. CDR3 DNA sequence: TGTGCCAGCAGCTCACTAGCGGGAGGGCCTTTCAATGAGCAGTTCTTC. Protein product: CASSSLAGGPFNEQFF.